A single sample gave rise to the 5 T cell receptor beta chains below, sequenced in a study of cytomegalovirus exposure and HLA in healthy donors. The PCR was carried out with 60 Vbeta primers and 13 Jbeta primers. Produced via immunoSEQ multiplex PCR; TCRdb's table is partial and in-frame only. The data show some 97,000 clones, about 68% seen once. The specimen was PBMCs. Every receptor here comes from a male donor in good health and CMV-seropositive.

The chain joins TRBV6-5 to TRBJ1-2; 8 bases map to TRBD1. The germline V gene has CDR1 MNHEY and CDR2 SVGAGI. V gave up 2 bases and J gave up 7 bases; unmatched junction bases: 9. The CDR3 covers 15 residues. CDR3 sequence: CASSYPTGGRFGYTF. In nucleotides, the CDR3 is TGTGCCAGCAGTTACCCCACAGGGGGACGGTTTGGCTACACCTTC.

The CDR3 is CASSLRLTGFKGLETQYF. The CDR3 DNA follows: TGCGCCAGCAGCTTGAGGCTGACAGGGTTCAAGGGGTTGGAGACCCAGTACTTC. The chain has TRBV5-1 and TRBJ2-5, with TRBD1 matching over 7 bases. CDR3 length equals 18 residues. With 1 base clipped from V and 5 bases from J, the junction kept 17 bases outside the gene matches. Germline V CDR1 and CDR2: SGHRS, YFSETQ.

V usage is TRBV7-9 and J usage is TRBJ2-3; D ambiguous. The CDR3 length is 14 residues. CDR1 SEHNR and CDR2 FQNEAQ come from the germline V gene (reference sequence). V gave up 4 bases and J gave up 3 bases, with 11 bases separating them. In nucleotides, the CDR3 is TGTGCCAGCAGCTCGGGTATAGGAACAGATACGCAGTATTTT. As protein: CASSSGIGTDTQYF.

The chain carries TRBV6-6 and TRBJ2-3; 9 bases align to TRBD1. Trimming at V came to 0 bases and at J to 3 bases, leaving 4 bases not matched to a gene. Germline CDR1 reads MNHNY; CDR2 reads SVGAGI (reference sequence). CDR3 length: 16 residues. The DNA of the CDR3 is TGTGCCAGCAGTTACTCACAGGGGGCAGGGACAGATACGCAGTATTTT. Translation: CASSYSQGAGTDTQYF.

The CDR3 is CASSPDRSQPQHF. In DNA form, the CDR3 reads TGTGCCAGTAGCCCAGACAGGTCCCAGCCCCAGCATTTT. The chain recombines TRBV19 with TRBJ1-5; TRBD1 is a possible D gene (6 bases). The germline V gene encodes CDR1 LNHDA and CDR2 SQIVND (reference sequence). V lost 6 bases and J 7 bases, leaving 13 bases between the germline ends. The CDR3 is 13 residues long.